This is a list of T cell receptor beta chains from one sample in a study of graft-versus-host responses after intestinal transplantation. Here immunoSEQ multiplex PCR was the method, and the copy in TCRdb shows in-frame clones only, minus some. The sample yields around 26,000 clones, approximately 93% seen once. The starting material was PBMCs, obtained 156 days after intestinal transplant. The origin of the receptors is a human patient who received an intestinal transplant, so some T cells may come from the graft donor. Both conserved end residues are part of each CDR3. D genes are given only for firm matches. Clone size is not always given. Where it is, it says once, few, many or a class for expanded clones.

TRBV12-2,.,TRBJ2-3,.,TGTGCAAGTCGCTTAAGAGGGAGGGGCTTGACAGAACTTGTGGGCACAGATACGCAGTATTTT,CASRLRGRGLTELVGTDTQYF
TRBV6-1,.,TRBJ1-2,.,TGTGCCATCTGGGCGGGATATGGCTACACCTTC,CAIWAGYGYTF
TRBV6-6,.,TRBJ1-3,.,TGTGCCAGCAGTTCCCAACACAAGACTGGAAACACCATATATTTT,CASSSQHKTGNTIYF
TRBV19,TRBD1,TRBJ1-2,.,TGTGCCAGTAGTATACTCCGGGCAGGGGGAACTAACTATGGCTACACCTTC,CASSILRAGGTNYGYTF
TRBV21-1,.,TRBJ1-1,.,TGTGCCAGCAGCGCCCAACTTACAGAGAACACTGAAGCTTTCTTT,CASSAQLTENTEAFF
TRBV15,TRBD2,TRBJ2-1,.,TGTGCCACCACCCCGGGGTATCGAGCGGGGTTCTCCTACAATGAGCAGTTCTTC,CATTPGYRAGFSYNEQFF
TRBV5-6,.,TRBJ1-3,once,TGTGCCAGCAGCTTGGGAGGGGCTGGAAACACCATATATTTT,CASSLGGAGNTIYF
TRBV19,.,TRBJ2-7,.,TGTGCCAGTAGTCGAGGTGGGGCCCTCGAGCAGTACTTC,CASSRGGALEQYF
TRBV11-3,TRBD1,TRBJ2-7,once,TGTGCCAGCAGCCAAACCGGGACAGGGACCTACGAGCAGTACTTC,CASSQTGTGTYEQYF
TRBV7-9,.,TRBJ1-1,few,TGTGCCAGCAGCAGTATGAACACTGAAGCTTTCTTT,CASSSMNTEAFF
TRBV7-2,.,TRBJ2-1,.,TGTGCCAGCAGCCCTTATCAGTACAATGAGCAGTTCTTC,CASSPYQYNEQFF
TRBV4-1,.,TRBJ2-1,.,TGCGCCAGCAGCCAAGAATGGGAGGAGGCGGATGAGCAGTTCTTC,CASSQEWEEADEQFF
TRBV27,.,TRBJ1-6,.,TGTGCCAGCAGTCGCTACAGGAATTCACCCCTCCACTTT,CASSRYRNSPLHF
TRBV7-9,.,TRBJ2-1,.,TGTGCCAGCAGCCTCCCTAATAACAATGAGCAGTTCTTC,CASSLPNNNEQFF
TRBV13,TRBD2,TRBJ2-7,.,TGTGCCAGCAGCAGCGGGAGGGCCTACGAGCAGTACTTC,CASSSGRAYEQYF
TRBV9,.,TRBJ2-1,.,TGTGCCAGCAGCCCCCAGCCGGGGGCGGGGAATGAGCAGTTCTTC,CASSPQPGAGNEQFF
TRBV19,TRBD1,TRBJ1-5,.,TGTGCCACCCGAGAGTCAGGGGGCATCGACAATCAGCCCCAGCATTTT,CATRESGGIDNQPQHF